In its sample, the clone carrying this TCR beta chain was seen a few times. What it binds is not known. The CDR3 contains 16 residues. Germline lookup yields CDR1 SGHTA and CDR2 FQGNSA. The ends were cut back, 4 bases at V and 0 bases at J, with 12 bases in the middle. The data derive from a study of T cell responses to AZD1222 COVID-19 vaccine. The assay was immunoSEQ multiplex PCR, and TCRdb's table has in-frame clones only and misses some. Seen here are 180,000 or so clones, 94% observed once, and the top ten hold approximately 0.6%. Points from the study as a whole: An increase in Spike-specific TCR breadth and depth was observed after two AZD1222 doses.

Material: peripheral blood, obtained on day 0 of AZD1222 vaccination. The sequence came from an adult in good health. The chain uses TRBV7-2 and TRBJ2-2; D is unresolved. The CDR3 here is CASSSQVGTNTGELFF. For the CDR3, the DNA is TGTGCCAGCAGCTCCCAGGTGGGGACGAACACCGGGGAGCTGTTTTTT.